This TCR beta chain was sequenced during a study of blood T cell repertoires in COVID-19. Turning to the study itself: Sites in the United States, Italy and Spain provided acute and convalescent COVID-19 samples.

As originally analysed: Nucleated cell counts were estimated from reference gene primer amplification. TCRdb's copy holds only in-frame clones and misses some; the assay was immunoSEQ multiplex PCR. V and J calls and clone size come straight from that table; D and trimming were deduced from the DNA. The sample carries 250,000 to 350,000 clones, 80% to 90% recorded once. Germline assignment: CDR1 MDHEN and CDR2 SYDVKM. The V end lost 2 bases, the J end lost 5 bases, and 21 bases lay between the germline ends. This CDR3 spans 17 amino acids. Enrolled through a virtual design, the participants were between roughly 18 and 89 years of age and came from about two dozen US areas. For recovered donors of Cohort 3, there were two negative PCRs, clearance, or symptom resolution.

The source of this sequence is a woman under 30 who had recovered from COVID-19. The chain combines TRBV28 with TRBJ2-5; weak D call: TRBD1 (6 bases). The specimen sequenced was PBMCs or T cells enriched from blood (not recorded which). The DNA for the CDR3 is TGTGCCAGCAGTTTACTGGGGGCGACGTTCGGTGACGAGACCCAGTACTTC. This codes for CASSLLGATFGDETQYF.